The 14 T cell receptor beta chains listed next were all sequenced from one sample in a study of technical replicates of blood from a handful of donors. Profiled with immunoSEQ multiplex PCR; TCRdb holds only in-frame clones, not every one. The table has about 74,000 clones, 95% seen once. The sequenced sample consisted of T cells isolated from PBMCs. The receptors were gathered from a human donor in good health.

CDR3 in amino acids: CASSEVIAGGGEQYF. CDR3 coding DNA: TGTGCCAGCAGTGAAGTAATAGCGGGAGGAGGTGAGCAGTACTTC. The chain couples TRBV6-1 to TRBJ2-7, with 10 nucleotides matching TRBD2. V lost 1 base to trimming and J lost 7 bases; unmatched junction nucleotides: 7. Germline V CDR1 and CDR2: MNHNS, SASEGT. This CDR3 is 15 amino acids long.

The chain combines TRBV5-6 with TRBJ2-7; TRBD1 matches 10 bases. Germline CDR1 reads SGHDT; CDR2 reads YYEEEE. This CDR3 region has 13 residues. Trimming removed 4 bases from V and 8 bases from J; junction bases left unmatched: 6. CDR3 region: CASSGWDRGQQYF. CDR3 sequence (DNA): TGTGCCAGCAGCGGCTGGGACAGGGGACAGCAGTACTTC. The complete variable domain, with remaining parts taken from reference TRBV5-6 and TRBJ2-7, reads DAGVTQSPTHLIKTRGQQVTLRCSPKSGHDTVSWYQQALGQGPQFIFQYYEEEERQRGNFPDRFSGHQFPNYSSELNVNALLLGDSALYLCASSGWDRGQQYFGPGTRLTVT.

This chain links TRBV5-4 with TRBJ2-2; possible D gene TRBD2, 7 bases. Trimming took off 2 bases at V and 4 bases at J, with 18 bases between the two ends. The CDR3 loop spans 17 amino acids. Germline V lookup: CDR1 SGHNT, CDR2 YYREEE (reference sequence). CDR3 loop: CASSLGGVVVGTGELFF. CDR3 DNA sequence: TGTGCCAGCAGCTTAGGGGGGGTAGTTGTTGGCACCGGGGAGCTGTTTTTT.

This chain links TRBV19 with TRBJ1-1, with 8 bases fitting TRBD1. The germline gives CDR1 LNHDA, CDR2 SQIVND (reference sequence). CDR3 length: 13 amino acids. Losses at the gene ends were 6 bases for V and 4 bases for J; bases not matched to a gene: 4. This CDR3 is CASRIQGVTEAFF. In DNA, the CDR3 is TGTGCCAGTAGGATACAGGGGGTCACTGAAGCTTTCTTT.

V usage is TRBV10-1 and J usage is TRBJ1-4; 8 bases align to TRBD1. V lost 4 bases and J lost 5; bases outside the gene matches: 3. Germline V CDR1 and CDR2: WNHNN, SYGVQD (reference sequence). The CDR3 loop spans 14 amino acids. The CDR3 DNA is TGCGCCAGCAGTGGACAGGGGCGGAATGAAAAACTGTTTTTT. Amino acids: CASSGQGRNEKLFF.

The CDR3 region has the DNA TGCGCCAGCAGCTTGGAAAGCGGGAGTCTGGATGAGCAGTTCTTC. Translated: CASSLESGSLDEQFF. V is TRBV5-1 and J is TRBJ2-1; 8 bases align to TRBD2. Trimming cost V 0 bases and J 8 bases; bases outside gene matches: 7. The CDR3 consists of 15 residues. Germline loops: CDR1 SGHRS, CDR2 YFSETQ.

V gene TRBV4-1 combines with J gene TRBJ2-1; tentatively, D is TRBD2 (7 bases). V lost 0 bases, J lost 6 bases, and 21 bases lay in between. Germline loops: CDR1 MGHRA, CDR2 YSYEKL. The CDR3 totals 18 residues. The CDR3 reads CASSQDWSGGVSGNEQFF. The CDR3 nucleotides are TGCGCCAGCAGCCAAGATTGGTCGGGGGGCGTATCGGGCAATGAGCAGTTCTTC.

The rearrangement uses TRBV7-9 and TRBJ2-7; possibly TRBD1 for D (6 bases). Germline CDR1 reads SEHNR; CDR2 reads FQNEAQ (reference sequence). The V end was cut by 5 bases, the J end by 0 bases, with 14 bases between. There are 15 residues in the CDR3. The CDR3 loop reads CASSHRDKSSYEQYF. CDR3 bases: TGTGCCAGCAGCCACCGGGACAAGAGCTCCTACGAGCAGTACTTC.

The chain combines TRBV30 with TRBJ1-2; 9 nucleotides line up with TRBD1. V lost 2 bases to trimming and J lost 4 bases; unmatched junction nucleotides: 11. From germline, CDR1 is GTSNPN and CDR2 SVGIG (reference sequence). The CDR3 length is 16 residues. CDR3 protein: CAWSPHPKDRGYGYTF. The CDR3 DNA is TGTGCCTGGAGTCCCCATCCTAAGGACAGGGGCTATGGCTACACCTTC.

The chain links TRBV18 to TRBJ1-1; the D is unclear. CDR3 length: 15 amino acids. Per the germline V gene, CDR1 is KGHSH and CDR2 is LQKENI. Trimming cost V 2 bases and J 1 base, with 11 bases left between them. CDR3 in amino acids: CASSPIRSGNTEAFF. CDR3 coding DNA: TGTGCCAGCTCACCAATACGTTCGGGGAACACTGAAGCTTTCTTT.

V is TRBV28 and J is TRBJ2-3, with TRBD2 matching over 8 bases. Per the germline V gene, CDR1 is MDHEN and CDR2 is SYDVKM. The CDR3 is 15 residues long. The V gene end was trimmed by 5 bases and the J gene end by 1 base; junction bases not matched to a gene: 5. The CDR3 DNA sequence: TGTGCCAGCAGTCGGGGGGGTTATGGCACAGATACGCAGTATTTT. This translates into CASSRGGYGTDTQYF.

V gene TRBV4-3 combines with J gene TRBJ2-7; 8 bases fit TRBD2. Germline V gene sequence: CDR1 LGHNA, CDR2 YSLEER. The V gene end was trimmed by 1 base and the J gene end by 4 bases; junction bases not matched to a gene: 15. The length of the CDR3 is 18 residues. CDR3: CASSQGHGREPLPYEQYF. Written as DNA, the CDR3 is TGCGCCAGCAGCCAAGGTCACGGGAGGGAACCTCTCCCATACGAGCAGTACTTC.

V usage is TRBV9 and J usage is TRBJ2-2, with 7 bases that match TRBD2. The CDR3 is 15 residues long. Germline-derived CDR1 and CDR2 are SGDLS and YYNGEE. V lost 0 bases, J lost 7 bases, and 6 bases stayed unmatched. CDR3 sequence (DNA): TGTGCCAGCAGCGTAGACCGCGCGGGAGTCGGGGAGCTGTTTTTT. Amino acid sequence: CASSVDRAGVGELFF.

The chain uses TRBV9 and TRBJ2-7; perhaps TRBD1 as D (6 bases). The CDR3 consists of 14 residues. Germline loops: CDR1 SGDLS, CDR2 YYNGEE. V dropped 3 bases and J dropped 5 bases, with 15 bases sitting between them. The CDR3 DNA is TGTGCCAGCAGCGCCCGGACAGATCGTGACGAGCAGTACTTC. This codes for CASSARTDRDEQYF.